The next 2 T cell receptor beta chains were all read from a single sample in a study of T cell repertoires in cytomegalovirus infection. Their recognized antigens are unknown. TCRdb fed the reads into MiXCR, producing one record per CDR3 protein. The data contain about 740,000 distinct CDR3 sequences, roughly 36% of them singletons. Specimen: cultured PBMCs, collected from culture after CMV antigen stimulation. These receptors came from a human donor in good health (CMV status not recorded). Some clones in this sample may be carry-over from other donors' samples.

The J gene is TRBJ2-7, the V gene TRBV14; D unresolved. With 0 bases removed from V and 6 bases from J, the gap between germline ends came to 9 bases. CDR3 length: 13 amino acids. Per the germline V gene, CDR1 is SGHDN and CDR2 is FVKESK. The CDR3 coding sequence is TGTGCCAGCAGCCAAGATAGGCGGCCCGAGCAGTACTTC. Translated: CASSQDRRPEQYF.

The J gene is TRBJ1-2, the V gene TRBV6-8; 7 nucleotides align to TRBD1. The CDR3 is 13 amino acids. Per the germline V gene, CDR1 is MNHGY and CDR2 is SAAAGT. With V trimmed by 8 bases and J by 2 bases, 5 bases remained unmatched. The DNA for the CDR3 is TGTGCCAGCTTCCTGACAGGGAACTATGGCTACACCTTC. It translates to CASFLTGNYGYTF.